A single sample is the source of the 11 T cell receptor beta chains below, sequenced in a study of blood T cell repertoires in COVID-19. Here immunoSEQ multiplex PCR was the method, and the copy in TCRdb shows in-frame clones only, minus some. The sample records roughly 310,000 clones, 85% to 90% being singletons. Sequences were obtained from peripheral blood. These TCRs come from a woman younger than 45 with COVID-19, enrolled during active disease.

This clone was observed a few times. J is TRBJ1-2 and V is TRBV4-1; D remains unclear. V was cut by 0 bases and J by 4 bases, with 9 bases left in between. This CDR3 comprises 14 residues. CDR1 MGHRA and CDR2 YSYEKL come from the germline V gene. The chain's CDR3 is CASSQDRGVYGYTF. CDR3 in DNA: TGCGCCAGCAGCCAAGATCGGGGAGTCTATGGCTACACCTTC.

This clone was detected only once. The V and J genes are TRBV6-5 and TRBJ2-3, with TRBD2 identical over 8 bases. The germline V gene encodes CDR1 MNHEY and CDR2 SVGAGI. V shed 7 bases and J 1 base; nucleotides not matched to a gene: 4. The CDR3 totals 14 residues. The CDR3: CASKSLAGTDTQYF. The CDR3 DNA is TGTGCCAGCAAATCACTAGCGGGCACAGATACGCAGTATTTT.

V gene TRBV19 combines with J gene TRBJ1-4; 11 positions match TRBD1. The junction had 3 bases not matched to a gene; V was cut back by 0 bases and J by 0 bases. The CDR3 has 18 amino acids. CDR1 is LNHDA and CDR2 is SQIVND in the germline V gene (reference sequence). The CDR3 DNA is TGTGCCAGTAGTATAGACGGGACAGGGGGTACAACTAATGAAAAACTGTTTTTT. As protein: CASSIDGTGGTTNEKLFF.

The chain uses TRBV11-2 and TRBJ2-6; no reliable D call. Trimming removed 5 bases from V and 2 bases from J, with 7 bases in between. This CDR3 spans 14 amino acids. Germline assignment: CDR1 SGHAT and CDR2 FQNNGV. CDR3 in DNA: TGTGCCAGCAGCCCGTCCGCTGGGGCCAACGTCCTGACTTTC. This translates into CASSPSAGANVLTF.

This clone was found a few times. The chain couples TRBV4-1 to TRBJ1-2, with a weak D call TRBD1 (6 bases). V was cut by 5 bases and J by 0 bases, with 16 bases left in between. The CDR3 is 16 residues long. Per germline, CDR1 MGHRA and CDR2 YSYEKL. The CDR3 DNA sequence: TGCGCCAGCAGCTACAGACAGGTTCCGGCTAACTATGGCTACACCTTC. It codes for CASSYRQVPANYGYTF.

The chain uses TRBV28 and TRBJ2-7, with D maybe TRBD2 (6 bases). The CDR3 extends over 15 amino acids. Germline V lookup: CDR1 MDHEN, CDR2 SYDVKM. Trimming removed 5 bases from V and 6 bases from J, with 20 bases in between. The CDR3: CASSLEGGGVGEQYF. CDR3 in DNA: TGTGCCAGCAGTCTCGAGGGAGGTGGGGTTGGCGAGCAGTACTTC.

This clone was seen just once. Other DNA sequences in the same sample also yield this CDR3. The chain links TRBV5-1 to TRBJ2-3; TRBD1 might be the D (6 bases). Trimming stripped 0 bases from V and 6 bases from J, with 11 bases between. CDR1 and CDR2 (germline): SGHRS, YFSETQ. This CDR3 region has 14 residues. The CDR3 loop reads CASSLGGQRDTQYF. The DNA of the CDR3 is TGCGCCAGCAGCTTGGGGGGACAAAGGGATACGCAGTATTTT.

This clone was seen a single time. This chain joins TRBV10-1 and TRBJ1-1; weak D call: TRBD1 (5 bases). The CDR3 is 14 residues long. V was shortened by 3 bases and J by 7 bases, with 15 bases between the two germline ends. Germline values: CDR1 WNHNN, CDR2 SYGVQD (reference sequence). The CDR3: CASSDGGDRIEAFF. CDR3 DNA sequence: TGCGCCAGCAGTGACGGGGGGGATCGTATTGAAGCTTTCTTT.

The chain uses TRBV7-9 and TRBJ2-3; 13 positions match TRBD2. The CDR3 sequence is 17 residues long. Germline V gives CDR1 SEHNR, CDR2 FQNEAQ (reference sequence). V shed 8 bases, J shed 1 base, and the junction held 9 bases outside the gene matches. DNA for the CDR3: TGTGCCAGCGGACCGGGACTAGCGGGAAAACGCACAGATACGCAGTATTTT. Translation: CASGPGLAGKRTDTQYF.

For the CDR3, the DNA is TGTGCCTGGAGGGGGGCTATGAACACTGAAGCTTTCTTT. Amino acid sequence: CAWRGAMNTEAFF. The chain carries TRBV30 and TRBJ1-1, with TRBD1 as a possible D gene (6 bases). The ends were cut back, 3 bases at V and 0 bases at J, with 8 bases in the middle. The CDR3 totals 13 residues. The V gene's germline CDR1 is GTSNPN and CDR2 SVGIG (reference sequence).

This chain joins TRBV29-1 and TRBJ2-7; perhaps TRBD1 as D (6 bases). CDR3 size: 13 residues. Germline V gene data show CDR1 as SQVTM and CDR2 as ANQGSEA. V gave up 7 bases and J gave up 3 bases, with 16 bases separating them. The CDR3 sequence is CSARTGQLYEQYF. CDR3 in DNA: TGCAGCGCCCGAACCGGACAGCTCTACGAGCAGTACTTC.